This paragraph reports one TCR beta chain. Its antigen is unidentified. Other DNA sequences of this sample code for an identical CDR3. The source of the sample is a study of cytomegalovirus exposure and HLA in healthy donors. Broader study findings: In vitro checks showed that three CMV-associated chains really do target CMV antigens.

V was shortened by 1 base and J by 7 bases, with 2 bases between the two germline ends. This CDR3 has 10 amino acids. Germline assignment: CDR1 WSHSY and CDR2 SAAADI. The method was immunoSEQ multiplex PCR; TCRdb's version includes in-frame clones alone and lacks a portion of them. The sample consists of approximately 230,000 clones, more than 75% of them appearing once. It was the 120-subject validation cohort, separate from the approximately 700-subject first cohort, to which the donors belonged. Sequenced material: PBMCs. The V gene is TRBV10-2, the J gene TRBJ2-7, with D uncertain. This receptor was obtained from a man younger than 30 in good health and CMV-seropositive. This chain's CDR3 is CASSEYEQYF. The CDR3, as DNA: TGCGCCAGCAGTGAGTATGAGCAGTACTTC.